This entry features one TCR beta chain sequence. The Seattle site enrolled patients during active infection and followed them longitudinally. CDR3 length: 15 residues. From germline, CDR1 is SGDLS and CDR2 YYNGEE. J was trimmed by 7 bases and V by 3 bases; bases with no gene match: 8. The sample is drawn from a study of blood T cell repertoires in COVID-19. Overall study context: Acute and convalescent COVID-19 specimens originated in the United States, Italy and Spain. Sources were T cells, B-cell-depleted T cells, or PBMCs; the material itself was cDNA or gDNA.

Source study methods: The authors estimated nucleated cell counts from reference gene primer amplification. Clones were sequenced by immunoSEQ multiplex PCR, and TCRdb holds only the in-frame ones, with some missing. The V and J calls and clone size were taken over from that table, and D and trimming were inferred from the DNA. The sample includes hundreds of thousands of clones, approximately 89% of them seen just once. The chain has TRBV9 and TRBJ2-7; 12 nucleotides line up with TRBD2. The sequencing sample was made of peripheral blood. The receptor comes from a woman in her 70s with COVID-19, enrolled during active disease. The chain's CDR3 is CASSARTSGMREQYF. The DNA for the CDR3 is TGTGCCAGCAGCGCCCGGACTAGCGGGATGAGGGAGCAGTACTTC.